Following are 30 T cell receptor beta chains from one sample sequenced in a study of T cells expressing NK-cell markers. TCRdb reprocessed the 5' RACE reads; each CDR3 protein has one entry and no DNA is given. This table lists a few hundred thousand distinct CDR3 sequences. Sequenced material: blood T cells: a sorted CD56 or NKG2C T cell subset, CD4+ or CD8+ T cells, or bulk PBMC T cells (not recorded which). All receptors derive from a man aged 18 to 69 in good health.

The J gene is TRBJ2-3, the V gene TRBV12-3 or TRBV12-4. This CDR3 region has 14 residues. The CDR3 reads CASGPRLSTDTQYF.

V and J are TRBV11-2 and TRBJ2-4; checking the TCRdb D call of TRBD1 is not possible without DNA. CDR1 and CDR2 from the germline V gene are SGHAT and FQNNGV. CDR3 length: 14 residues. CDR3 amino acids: CASSRGTGGNIQYF.

This CDR3 reads CASSSVLAGAETQYF. The chain recombines TRBV3-1 with TRBJ2-5; TCRdb's D call, TRBD2, is unchecked because there is no DNA. CDR3 length: 15 residues. In germline, CDR1 is LGHDT, CDR2 YNNKEL (reference sequence).

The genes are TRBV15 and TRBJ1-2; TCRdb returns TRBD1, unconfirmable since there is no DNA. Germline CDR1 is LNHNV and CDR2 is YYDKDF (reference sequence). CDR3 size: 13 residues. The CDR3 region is CATSKGGGYGYTF.

CDR3 in amino acids: CASSLFGTGGGEQYF. V and J are TRBV28 and TRBJ2-7; TCRdb reports TRBD1, a call that lacks DNA to check it against. The length of the CDR3 is 15 residues. Germline assignment: CDR1 MDHEN and CDR2 SYDVKM.

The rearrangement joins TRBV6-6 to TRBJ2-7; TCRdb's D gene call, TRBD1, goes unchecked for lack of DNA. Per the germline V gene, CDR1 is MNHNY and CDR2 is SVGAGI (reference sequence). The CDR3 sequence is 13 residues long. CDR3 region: CASSYKGVYEQYF.

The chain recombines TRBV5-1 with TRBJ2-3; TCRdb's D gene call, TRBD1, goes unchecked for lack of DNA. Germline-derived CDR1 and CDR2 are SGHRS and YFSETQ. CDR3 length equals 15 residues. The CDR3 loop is CASSTRGGSSDTQYF.

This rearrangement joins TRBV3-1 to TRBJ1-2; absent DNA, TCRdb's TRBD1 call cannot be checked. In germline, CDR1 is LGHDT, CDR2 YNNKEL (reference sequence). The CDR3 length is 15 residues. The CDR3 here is CASSKAADRYYGYTF.

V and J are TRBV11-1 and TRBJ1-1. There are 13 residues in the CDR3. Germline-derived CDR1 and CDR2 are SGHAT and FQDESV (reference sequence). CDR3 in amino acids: CASSLEENTEAFF. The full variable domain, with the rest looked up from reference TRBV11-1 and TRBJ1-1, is EAEVAQSPRYKITEKSQAVAFWCDPISGHATLYWYRQILGQGPELLVQFQDESVVDDSQLPKDRFSAERLKGVDSTLKIQPAELGDSAMYLCASSLEENTEAFFGQGTRLTVV.

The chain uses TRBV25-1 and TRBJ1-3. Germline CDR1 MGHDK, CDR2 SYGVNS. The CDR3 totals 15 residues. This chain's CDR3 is CASSGDGSSGNTIYF. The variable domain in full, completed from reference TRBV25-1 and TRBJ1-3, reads EADIYQTPRYLVIGTGKKITLECSQTMGHDKMYWYQQDPGMELHLIHYSYGVNSTEKGDLSSESTVSRIRTEHFPLTLESARPSHTSQYLCASSGDGSSGNTIYFGEGSWLTVV.

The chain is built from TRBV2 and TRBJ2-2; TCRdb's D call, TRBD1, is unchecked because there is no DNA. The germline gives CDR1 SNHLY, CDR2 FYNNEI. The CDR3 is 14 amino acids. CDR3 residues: CASSGQATTGELFF. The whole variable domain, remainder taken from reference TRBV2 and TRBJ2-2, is EPEVTQTPSHQVTQMGQEVILRCVPISNHLYFYWYRQILGQKVEFLVSFYNNEISEKSEIFDDQFSVERPDGSNFTLKIRSTKLEDSAMYFCASSGQATTGELFFGEGSRLTVL.

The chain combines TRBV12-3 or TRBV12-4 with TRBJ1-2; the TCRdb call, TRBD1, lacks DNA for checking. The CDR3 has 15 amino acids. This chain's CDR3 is CASSRDRVNNYGYTF.

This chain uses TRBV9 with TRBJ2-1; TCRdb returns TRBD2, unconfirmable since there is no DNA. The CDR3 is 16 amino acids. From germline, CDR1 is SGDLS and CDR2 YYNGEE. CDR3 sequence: CASSVAGGGAIGEQFF.

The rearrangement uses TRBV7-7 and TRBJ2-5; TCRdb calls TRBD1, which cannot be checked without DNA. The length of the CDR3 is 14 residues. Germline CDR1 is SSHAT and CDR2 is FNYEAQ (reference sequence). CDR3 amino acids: CASSFTGTVETQYF.

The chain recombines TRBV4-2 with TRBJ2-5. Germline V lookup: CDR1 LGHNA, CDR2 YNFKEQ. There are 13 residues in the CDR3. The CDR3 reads CASSVRDAETQYF.

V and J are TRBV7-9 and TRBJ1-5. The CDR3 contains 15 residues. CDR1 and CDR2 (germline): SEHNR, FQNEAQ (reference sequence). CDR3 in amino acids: CASSLQPVGNQPQHF.

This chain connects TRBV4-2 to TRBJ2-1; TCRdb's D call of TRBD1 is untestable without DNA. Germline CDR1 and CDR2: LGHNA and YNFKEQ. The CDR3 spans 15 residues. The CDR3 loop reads CASSQQGAVWDEQFF.

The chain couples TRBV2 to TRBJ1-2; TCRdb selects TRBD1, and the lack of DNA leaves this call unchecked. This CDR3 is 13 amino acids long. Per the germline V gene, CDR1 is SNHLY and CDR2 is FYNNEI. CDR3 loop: CASSQQGDYGYTF.

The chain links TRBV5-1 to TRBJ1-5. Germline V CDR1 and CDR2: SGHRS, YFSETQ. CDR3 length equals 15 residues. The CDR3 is CASSLDGIGNQPQHF.

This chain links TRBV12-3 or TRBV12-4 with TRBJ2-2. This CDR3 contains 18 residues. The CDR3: CASRVGRLRIANTGELFF.

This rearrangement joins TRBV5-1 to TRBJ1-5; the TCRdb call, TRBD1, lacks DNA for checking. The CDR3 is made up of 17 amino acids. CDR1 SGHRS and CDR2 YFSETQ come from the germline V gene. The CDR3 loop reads CASSLTGALYSNQPQHF. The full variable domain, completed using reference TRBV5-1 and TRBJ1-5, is KAGVTQTPRYLIKTRGQQVTLSCSPISGHRSVSWYQQTPGQGLQFLFEYFSETQRNKGNFPGRFSGRQFSNSRSEMNVSTLELGDSALYLCASSLTGALYSNQPQHFGDGTRLSIL.

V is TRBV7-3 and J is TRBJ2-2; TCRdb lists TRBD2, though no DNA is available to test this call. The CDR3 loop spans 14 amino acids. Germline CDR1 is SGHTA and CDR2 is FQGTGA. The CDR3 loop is CASSLEGTTGELFF.

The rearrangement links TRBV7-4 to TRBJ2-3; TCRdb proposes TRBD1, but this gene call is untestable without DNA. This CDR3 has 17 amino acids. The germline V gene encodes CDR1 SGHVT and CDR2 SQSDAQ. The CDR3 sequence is CASSWDRSGGCTDTQYF. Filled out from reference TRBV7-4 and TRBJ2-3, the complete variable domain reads GAGVSQSPRYKVAKRGRDVALRCDSISGHVTLYWYRQTLGQGSEVLTYSQSDAQRDKSGRPSGRFSAERPERSVSTLKIQRTEQGDSAVYLCASSWDRSGGCTDTQYFGPGTRLTVL.

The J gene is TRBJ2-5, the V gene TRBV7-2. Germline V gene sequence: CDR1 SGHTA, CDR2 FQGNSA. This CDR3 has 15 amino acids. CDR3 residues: CASSLGSGSQETQYF.

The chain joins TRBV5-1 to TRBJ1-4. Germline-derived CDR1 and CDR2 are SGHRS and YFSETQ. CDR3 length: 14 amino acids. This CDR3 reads CASSKDGDNEKLFF.

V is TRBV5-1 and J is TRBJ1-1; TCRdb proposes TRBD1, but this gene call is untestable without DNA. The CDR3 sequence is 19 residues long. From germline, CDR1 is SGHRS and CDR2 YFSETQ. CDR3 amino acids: CASSPWRSGTGFANTEAFF.

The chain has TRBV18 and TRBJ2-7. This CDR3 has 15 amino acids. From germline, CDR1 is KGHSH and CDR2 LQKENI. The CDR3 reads CASSPRGLTGDEQYF.

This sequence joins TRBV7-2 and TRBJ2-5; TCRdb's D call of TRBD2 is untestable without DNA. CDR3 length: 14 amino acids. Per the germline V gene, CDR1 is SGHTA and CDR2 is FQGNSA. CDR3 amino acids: CASSPRGLERAQYF. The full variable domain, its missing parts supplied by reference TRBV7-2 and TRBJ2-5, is GAGVSQSPSNKVTEKGKDVELRCDPISGHTALYWYRQSLGQGLEFLIYFQGNSAPDKSGLPSDRFSAERTGGSVSTLTIQRTQQEDSAVYLCASSPRGLERAQYFGPGTRLLVL.

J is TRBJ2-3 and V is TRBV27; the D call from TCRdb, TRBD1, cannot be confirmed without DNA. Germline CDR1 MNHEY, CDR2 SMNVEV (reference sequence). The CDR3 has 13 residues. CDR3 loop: CASSLSGPGTQYF.

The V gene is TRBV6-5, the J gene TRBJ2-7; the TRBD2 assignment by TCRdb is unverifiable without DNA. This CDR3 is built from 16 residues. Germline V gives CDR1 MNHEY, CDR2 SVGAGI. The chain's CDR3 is CASSYRSRTAGSEQYF.